This TCR beta chain was identified in a study of cytomegalovirus exposure and HLA in healthy donors. General study results and limits: Rarity characterized most TCR sequences, yet some public TCRs appeared in many donors.

About this clone itself: Its antigen is undetermined.

With 60 Vbeta and 13 Jbeta primers, the PCR was carried out. TCRdb's table, derived via immunoSEQ multiplex PCR, lists solely in-frame clones and lacks some. This sample yields about 150,000 clones, of which roughly 9.8% are seen a single time; 1.5% to 2% belongs to the top ten. Sequenced sample: PBMCs. The sequence was obtained from a man aged 50-59 years in good health and CMV-seronegative.

CDR3 sequence: CASSLVLAQGRGTQYF. The CDR3 DNA reads TGCGCCAGCAGCTTGGTCTTGGCGCAGGGGAGGGGTACGCAGTATTTT. The V and J genes are TRBV5-1 and TRBJ2-3, with TRBD2 as a possible D gene (7 bases). Trimming took 0 bases from V and 8 from J, leaving 19 bases between them. There are 16 residues in the CDR3. Germline-derived CDR1 and CDR2 are SGHRS and YFSETQ.